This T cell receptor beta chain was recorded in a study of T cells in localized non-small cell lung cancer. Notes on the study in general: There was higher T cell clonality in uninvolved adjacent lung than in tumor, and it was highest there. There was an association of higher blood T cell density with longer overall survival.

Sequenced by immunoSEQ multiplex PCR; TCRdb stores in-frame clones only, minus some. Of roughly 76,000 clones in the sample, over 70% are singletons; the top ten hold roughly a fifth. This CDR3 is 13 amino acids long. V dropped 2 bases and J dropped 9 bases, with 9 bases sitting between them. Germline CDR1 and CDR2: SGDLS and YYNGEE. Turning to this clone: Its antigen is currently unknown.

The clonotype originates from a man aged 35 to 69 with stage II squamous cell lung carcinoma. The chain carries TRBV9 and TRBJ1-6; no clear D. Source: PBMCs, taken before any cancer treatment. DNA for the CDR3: TGTGCCAGCAGCGTTGACGATGGTTCACCCCTCCACTTT. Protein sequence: CASSVDDGSPLHF.